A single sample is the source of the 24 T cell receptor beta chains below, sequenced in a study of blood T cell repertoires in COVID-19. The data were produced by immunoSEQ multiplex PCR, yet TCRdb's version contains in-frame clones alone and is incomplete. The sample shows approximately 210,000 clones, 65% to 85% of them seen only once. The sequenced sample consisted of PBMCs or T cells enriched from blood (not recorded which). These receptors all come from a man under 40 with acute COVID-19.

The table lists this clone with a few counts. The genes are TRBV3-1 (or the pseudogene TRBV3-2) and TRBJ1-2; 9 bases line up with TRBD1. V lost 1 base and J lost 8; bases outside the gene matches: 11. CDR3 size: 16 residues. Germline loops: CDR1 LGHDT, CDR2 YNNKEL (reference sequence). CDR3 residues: CASSQGTGARAGGYTF. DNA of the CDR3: TGTGCCAGCAGCCAAGGGACAGGGGCCCGCGCTGGGGGCTACACCTTC.

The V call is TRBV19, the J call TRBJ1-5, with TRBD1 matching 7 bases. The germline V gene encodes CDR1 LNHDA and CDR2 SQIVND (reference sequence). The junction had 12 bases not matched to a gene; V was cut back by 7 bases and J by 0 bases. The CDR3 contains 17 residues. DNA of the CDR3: TGTGCCAGTATCCTACAAGGGACAGTCTATAGCAATCAGCCCCAGCATTTT. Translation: CASILQGTVYSNQPQHF.

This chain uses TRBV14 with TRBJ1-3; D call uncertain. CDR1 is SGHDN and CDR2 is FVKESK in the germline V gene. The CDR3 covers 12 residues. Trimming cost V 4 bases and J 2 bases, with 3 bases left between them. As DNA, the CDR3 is TGTGCCAGCAGCCCCGCTGGAAACACCATATATTTT. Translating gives CASSPAGNTIYF.

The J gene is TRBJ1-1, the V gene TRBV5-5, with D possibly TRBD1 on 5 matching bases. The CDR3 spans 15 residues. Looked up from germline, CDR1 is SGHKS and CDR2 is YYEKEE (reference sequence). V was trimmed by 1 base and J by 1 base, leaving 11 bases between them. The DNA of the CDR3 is TGTGCCAGCAGCTTGCTTGACAGCACGAACACTGAAGCTTTCTTT. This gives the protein CASSLLDSTNTEAFF. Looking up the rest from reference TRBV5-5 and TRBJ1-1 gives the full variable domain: DAGVTQSPTHLIKTRGQQVTLRCSPISGHKSVSWYQQVLGQGPQFIFQYYEKEERGRGNFPDRFSARQFPNYSSELNVNALLLGDSALYLCASSLLDSTNTEAFFGQGTRLTVV.

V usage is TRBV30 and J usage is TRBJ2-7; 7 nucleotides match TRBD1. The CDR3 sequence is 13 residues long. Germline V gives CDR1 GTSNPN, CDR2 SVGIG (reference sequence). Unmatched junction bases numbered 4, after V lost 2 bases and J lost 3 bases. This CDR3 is CAWSLGQYYEQYF. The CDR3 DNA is TGTGCCTGGAGTCTGGGACAGTACTACGAGCAGTACTTC. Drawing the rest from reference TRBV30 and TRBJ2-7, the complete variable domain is SQTIHQWPATLVQPVGSPLSLECTVEGTSNPNLYWYRQAAGRGLQLLFYSVGIGQISSEVPQNLSASRPQDRQFILSSKKLLLSDSGFYLCAWSLGQYYEQYFGPGTRLTVT.

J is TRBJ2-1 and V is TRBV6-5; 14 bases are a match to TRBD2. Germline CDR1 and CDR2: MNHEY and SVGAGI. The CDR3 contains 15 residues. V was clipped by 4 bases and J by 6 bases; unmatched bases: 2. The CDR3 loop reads CASSSGLAGGNEQFF. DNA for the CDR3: TGTGCCAGCAGTTCCGGACTAGCGGGGGGCAATGAGCAGTTCTTC.

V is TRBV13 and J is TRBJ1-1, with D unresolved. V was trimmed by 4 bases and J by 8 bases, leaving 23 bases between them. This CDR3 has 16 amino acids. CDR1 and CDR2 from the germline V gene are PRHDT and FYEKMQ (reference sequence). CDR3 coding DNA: TGTGCCAGCAGCTGGCGTGGAGGGCATGTTATGCTAGAAGCTTTCTTT. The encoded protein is CASSWRGGHVMLEAFF.

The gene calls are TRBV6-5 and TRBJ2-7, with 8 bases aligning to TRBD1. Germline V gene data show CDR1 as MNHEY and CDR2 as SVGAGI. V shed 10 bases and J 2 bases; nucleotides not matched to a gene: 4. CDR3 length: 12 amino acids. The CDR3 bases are TGTGCCATCCGGACAGGGACCTACGAGCAGTACTTC. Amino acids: CAIRTGTYEQYF.

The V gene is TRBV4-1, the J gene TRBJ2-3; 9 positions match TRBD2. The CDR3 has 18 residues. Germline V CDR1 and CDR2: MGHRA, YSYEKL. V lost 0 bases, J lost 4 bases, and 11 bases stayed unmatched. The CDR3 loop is CASSQESGASGVPDTQYF. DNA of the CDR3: TGCGCCAGCAGCCAAGAATCTGGGGCTAGCGGGGTGCCAGATACGCAGTATTTT.

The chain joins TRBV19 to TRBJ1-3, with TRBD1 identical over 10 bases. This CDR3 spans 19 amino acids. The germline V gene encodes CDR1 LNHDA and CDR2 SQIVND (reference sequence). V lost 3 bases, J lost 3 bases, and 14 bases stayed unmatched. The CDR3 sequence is CASSITWTGGRGDGNTIYF. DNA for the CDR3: TGTGCCAGTAGTATCACCTGGACAGGGGGAAGAGGAGATGGAAACACCATATATTTT.

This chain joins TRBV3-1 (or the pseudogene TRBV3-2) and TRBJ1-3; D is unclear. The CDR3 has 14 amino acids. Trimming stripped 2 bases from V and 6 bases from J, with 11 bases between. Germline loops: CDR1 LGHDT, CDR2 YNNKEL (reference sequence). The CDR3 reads CASSQISRENTIYF. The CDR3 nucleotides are TGTGCCAGCAGCCAAATTTCCCGGGAAAACACCATATATTTT.

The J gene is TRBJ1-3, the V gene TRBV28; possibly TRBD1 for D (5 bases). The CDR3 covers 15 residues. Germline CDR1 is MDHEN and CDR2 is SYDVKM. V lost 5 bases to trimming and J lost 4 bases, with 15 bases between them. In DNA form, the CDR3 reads TGTGCCAGCAGTGCCCCGGGACTCCTGGGAAACACCATATATTTT. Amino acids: CASSAPGLLGNTIYF.

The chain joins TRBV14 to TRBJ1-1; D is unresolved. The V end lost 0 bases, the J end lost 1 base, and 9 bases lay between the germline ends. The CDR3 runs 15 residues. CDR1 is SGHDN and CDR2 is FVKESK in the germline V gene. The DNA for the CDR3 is TGTGCCAGCAGCCAAGATTGGGGAGGGAACACTGAAGCTTTCTTT. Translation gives CASSQDWGGNTEAFF.

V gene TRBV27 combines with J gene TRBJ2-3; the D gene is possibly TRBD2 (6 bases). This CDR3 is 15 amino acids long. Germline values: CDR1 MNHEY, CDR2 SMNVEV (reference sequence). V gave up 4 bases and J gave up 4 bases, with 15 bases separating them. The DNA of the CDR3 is TGTGCCAGCAGTTCACCGGGACTGGCCCCAGATACGCAGTATTTT. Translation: CASSSPGLAPDTQYF.

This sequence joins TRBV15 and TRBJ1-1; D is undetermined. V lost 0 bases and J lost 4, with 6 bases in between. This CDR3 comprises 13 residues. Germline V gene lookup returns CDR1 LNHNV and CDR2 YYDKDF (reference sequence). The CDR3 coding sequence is TGTGCCACCAGCAGAGATACGGGCACTGAAGCTTTCTTT. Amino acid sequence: CATSRDTGTEAFF.

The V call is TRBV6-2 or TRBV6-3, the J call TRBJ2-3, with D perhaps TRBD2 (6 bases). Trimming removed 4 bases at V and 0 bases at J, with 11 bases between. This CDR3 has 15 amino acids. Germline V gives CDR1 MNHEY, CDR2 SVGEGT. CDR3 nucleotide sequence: TGTGCCAGCAGTTGGGGCGGGATTAGCACAGATACGCAGTATTTT. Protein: CASSWGGISTDTQYF.

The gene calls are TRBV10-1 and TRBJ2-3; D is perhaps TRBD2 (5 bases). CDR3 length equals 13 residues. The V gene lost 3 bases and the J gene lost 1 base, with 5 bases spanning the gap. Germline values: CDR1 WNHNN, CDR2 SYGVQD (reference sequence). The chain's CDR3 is CASSDGGTDTQYF. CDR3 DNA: TGCGCCAGCAGTGACGGGGGCACAGATACGCAGTATTTT.

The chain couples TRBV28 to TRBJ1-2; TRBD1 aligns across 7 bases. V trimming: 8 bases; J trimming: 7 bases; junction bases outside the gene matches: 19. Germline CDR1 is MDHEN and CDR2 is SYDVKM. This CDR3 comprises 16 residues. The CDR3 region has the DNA TGTGCCAGCTCTCCTGGGGCAGGGGGTGGTTATGCTGGCTACACCTTC. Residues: CASSPGAGGGYAGYTF.

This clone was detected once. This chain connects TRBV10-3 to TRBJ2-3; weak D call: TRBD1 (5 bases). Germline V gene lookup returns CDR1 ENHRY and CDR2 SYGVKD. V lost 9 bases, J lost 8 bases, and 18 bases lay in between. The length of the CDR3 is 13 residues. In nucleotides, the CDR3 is TGTGCCATACAGGAGCCTCCTAGTGCTACGCAGTATTTT. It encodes CAIQEPPSATQYF.

As DNA, the CDR3 is TGTGCCAGCAGCTTGCAGGGCGCGAACACCGGGGAGCTGTTTTTT. Encoded protein: CASSLQGANTGELFF. V and J are TRBV5-4 and TRBJ2-2, with D perhaps matching TRBD1 (5 bases). CDR3 length: 15 residues. V lost 1 base to trimming and J lost 0 bases, with 7 bases between them. From germline, CDR1 is SGHNT and CDR2 YYREEE (reference sequence). The entire variable domain, with the rest obtained from reference TRBV5-4 and TRBJ2-2, is as follows: ETGVTQSPTHLIKTRGQQVTLRCSSQSGHNTVSWYQQALGQGPQFIFQYYREEENGRGNFPPRFSGLQFPNYSSELNVNALELDDSALYLCASSLQGANTGELFFGEGSRLTVL.

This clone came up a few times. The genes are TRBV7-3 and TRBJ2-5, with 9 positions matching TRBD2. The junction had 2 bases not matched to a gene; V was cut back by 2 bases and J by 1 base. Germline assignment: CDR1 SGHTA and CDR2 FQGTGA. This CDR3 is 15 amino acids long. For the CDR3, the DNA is TGTGCCAGCAGCTTACTAGCGGGGATCCAAGAGACCCAGTACTTC. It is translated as CASSLLAGIQETQYF.

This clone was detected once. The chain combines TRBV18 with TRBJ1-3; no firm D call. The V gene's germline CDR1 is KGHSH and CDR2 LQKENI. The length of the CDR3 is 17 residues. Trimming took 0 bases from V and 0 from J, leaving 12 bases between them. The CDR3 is CASSPPEGSNSGNTIYF. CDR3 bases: TGTGCCAGCTCACCACCGGAGGGTTCCAACTCTGGAAACACCATATATTTT.

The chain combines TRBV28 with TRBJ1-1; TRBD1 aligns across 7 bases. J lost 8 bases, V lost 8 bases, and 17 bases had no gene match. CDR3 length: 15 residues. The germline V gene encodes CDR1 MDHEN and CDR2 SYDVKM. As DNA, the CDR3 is TGTGCCAGCTATTCCAACAGGGGTATTAGTAGGGAAGCTTTCTTT. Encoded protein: CASYSNRGISREAFF. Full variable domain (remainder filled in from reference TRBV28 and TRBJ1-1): DVKVTQSSRYLVKRTGEKVFLECVQDMDHENMFWYRQDPGLGLRLIYFSYDVKMKEKGDIPEGYSVSREKKERFSLILESASTNQTSMYLCASYSNRGISREAFFGQGTRLTVV.

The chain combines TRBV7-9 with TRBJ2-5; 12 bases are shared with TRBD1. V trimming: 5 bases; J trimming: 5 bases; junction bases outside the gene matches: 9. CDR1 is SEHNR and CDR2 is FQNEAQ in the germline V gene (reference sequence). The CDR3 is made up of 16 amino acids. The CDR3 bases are TGTGCCAGCAGCCTCCGGGACAGGGGGCCTGGGGAGACCCAGTACTTC. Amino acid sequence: CASSLRDRGPGETQYF.